One T cell receptor beta chain is described in this entry. The assay was immunoSEQ multiplex PCR, and TCRdb's table has in-frame clones only and misses some. The table lists about 14,000 clones, 70% to 80% of them singletons. This sample stems from a study of tumor-infiltrating lymphocytes in localized non-small cell lung cancer. CDR1 is MNHEY and CDR2 is SVGAGI in the germline V gene. V shed 4 bases and J shed 2 bases, with 6 bases lying between them. The CDR3 spans 14 residues. This TCR was recovered from a human donor with non-small cell lung cancer. The chain combines TRBV6-5 with TRBJ2-6; perhaps TRBD1 as D (5 bases). Source material: lung tumor tissue. The CDR3 DNA reads as TGTGCCAGCAGTTCCAGGGCTGGGGCCAACGTCCTGACTTTC. This codes for CASSSRAGANVLTF.